This TCR beta chain originates from a study of T-cell memory formation after mild COVID-19. Trimming at V came to 6 bases and at J to 6 bases, leaving 11 bases not matched to a gene. The germline CDR1 and CDR2 sequences are DFQATT and SNEGSKA (reference sequence). The CDR3 covers 13 residues. TCRdb re-called the 5' RACE reads with MiXCR, one entry per CDR3 protein. The sample yields about 600,000 distinct CDR3 sequences, about a fifth seen once. This clonotype has at least ten counts. Sequenced material: PBMCs or a T cell subset sorted from them (not recorded which). The receptor comes from an adult woman who had mild COVID-19 (a few samples of this study predate the infection). Cell type and time point are not known. The chain carries TRBV20-1 and TRBJ2-7; 7 bases are shared with TRBD2. The CDR3 DNA reads TGCAGTGCAAACGGACTAGAATGGGGCGAGCAGTACTTC. Protein product: CSANGLEWGEQYF.